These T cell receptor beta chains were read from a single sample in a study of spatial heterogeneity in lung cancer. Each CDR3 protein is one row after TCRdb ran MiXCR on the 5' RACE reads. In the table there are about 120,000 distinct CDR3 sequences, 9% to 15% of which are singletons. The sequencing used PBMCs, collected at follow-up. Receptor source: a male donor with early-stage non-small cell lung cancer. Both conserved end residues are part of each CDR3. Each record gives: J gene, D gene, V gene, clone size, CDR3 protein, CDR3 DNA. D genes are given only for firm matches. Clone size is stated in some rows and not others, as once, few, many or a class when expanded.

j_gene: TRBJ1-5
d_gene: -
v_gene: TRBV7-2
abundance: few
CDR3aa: CASSSHRALNQPQHF
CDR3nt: TGTGCCAGCAGCTCTCACCGGGCTCTCAATCAGCCCCAGCATTTT

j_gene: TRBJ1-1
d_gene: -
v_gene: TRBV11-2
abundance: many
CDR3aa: CASSFVGREVNTEAFF
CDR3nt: TGTGCCAGCAGCTTCGTCGGCAGGGAGGTGAACACTGAAGCTTTCTTT

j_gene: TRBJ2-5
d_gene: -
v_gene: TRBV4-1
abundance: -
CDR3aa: CASSQPTGSGETQYF
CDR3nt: TGCGCCAGCAGCCAACCAACAGGGTCCGGAGAGACCCAGTACTTC

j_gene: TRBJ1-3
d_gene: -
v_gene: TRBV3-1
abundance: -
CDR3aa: CASTAAGNTIYF
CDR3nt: TGTGCCAGCACGGCAGCTGGAAACACCATATATTTT

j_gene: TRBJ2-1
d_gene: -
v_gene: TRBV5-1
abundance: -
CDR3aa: CASSLNQRAEQFF
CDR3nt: TGCGCCAGCAGCTTGAATCAGAGGGCTGAGCAGTTCTTC

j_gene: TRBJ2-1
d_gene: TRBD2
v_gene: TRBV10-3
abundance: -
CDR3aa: CAIRDGGAYNEQFF
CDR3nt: TGTGCCATCCGGGACGGGGGGGCCTACAATGAGCAGTTCTTC

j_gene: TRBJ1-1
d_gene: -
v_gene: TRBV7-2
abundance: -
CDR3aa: CASSLAGFGTEAFF
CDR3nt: TGTGCCAGCAGCTTAGCAGGGTTTGGCACTGAAGCTTTCTTT

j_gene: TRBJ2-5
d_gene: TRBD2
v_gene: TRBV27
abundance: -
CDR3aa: CASSQGLAGGKTQYF
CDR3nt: TGTGCCAGCAGCCAAGGACTAGCGGGGGGGAAGACCCAGTACTTC

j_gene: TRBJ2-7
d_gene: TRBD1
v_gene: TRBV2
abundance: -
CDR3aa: CASNIEGAREQYF
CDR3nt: TGTGCCAGCAATATCGAGGGGGCGAGGGAGCAGTACTTC

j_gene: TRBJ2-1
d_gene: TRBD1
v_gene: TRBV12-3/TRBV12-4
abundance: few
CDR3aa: CASSTDRGRNEQFF
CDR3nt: TGTGCCAGCAGTACAGACAGGGGTCGGAATGAGCAGTTCTTC

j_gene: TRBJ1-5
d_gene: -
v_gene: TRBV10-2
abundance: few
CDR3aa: CASSQLSNQPQHF
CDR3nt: TGCGCCAGCAGTCAATTAAGCAATCAGCCCCAGCATTTT

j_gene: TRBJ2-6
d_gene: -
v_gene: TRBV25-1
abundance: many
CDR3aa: CATIGGRAGANVLTF
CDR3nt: TGTGCCACCATTGGGGGGCGTGCTGGGGCCAACGTCCTGACTTTC

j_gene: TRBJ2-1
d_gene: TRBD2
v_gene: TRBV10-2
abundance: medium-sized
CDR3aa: CASSEPTSALLNEQFF
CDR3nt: TGCGCCAGCAGTGAGCCGACTAGCGCCCTCCTTAATGAGCAGTTCTTC

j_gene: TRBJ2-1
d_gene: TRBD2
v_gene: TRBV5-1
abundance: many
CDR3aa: CASSHYAGAGSYNEQFF
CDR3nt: TGCGCCAGCAGCCATTATGCCGGAGCGGGGTCCTACAATGAGCAGTTCTTC

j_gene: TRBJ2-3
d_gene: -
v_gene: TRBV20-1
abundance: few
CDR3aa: CSAPQQSTDTQYF
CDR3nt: TGCAGTGCTCCCCAGCAGAGCACAGATACGCAGTATTTT

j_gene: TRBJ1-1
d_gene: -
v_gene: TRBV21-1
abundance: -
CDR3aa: CASSTPGGPGRGTEAFF
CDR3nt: TGTGCCAGCAGCACACCGGGGGGTCCAGGCAGGGGCACTGAAGCTTTCTTT

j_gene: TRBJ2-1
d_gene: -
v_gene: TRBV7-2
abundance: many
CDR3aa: CASSLRVINEQFF
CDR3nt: TGTGCCAGCAGCCTACGCGTGATCAATGAGCAGTTCTTC

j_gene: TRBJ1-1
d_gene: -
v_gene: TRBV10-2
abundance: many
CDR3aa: CASRDTLRVGEAFF
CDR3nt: TGCGCCAGCCGGGACACGTTAAGAGTCGGGGAAGCTTTCTTT

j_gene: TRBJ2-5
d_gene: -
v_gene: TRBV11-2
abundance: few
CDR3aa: CASSLERLGRADFADQYF
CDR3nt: TGTGCCAGCAGCTTAGAAAGACTGGGGAGAGCGGACTTCGCGGACCAGTACTTC

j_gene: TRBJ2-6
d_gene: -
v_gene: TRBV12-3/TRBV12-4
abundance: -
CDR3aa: CASRTGSGANVLTF
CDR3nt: TGTGCCAGCAGGACAGGCTCTGGGGCCAACGTCCTGACTTTC

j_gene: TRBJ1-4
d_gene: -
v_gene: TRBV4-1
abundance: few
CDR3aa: CASNLDGRMEKLFF
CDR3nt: TGCGCCAGCAATTTGGACGGACGTATGGAAAAACTGTTTTTT

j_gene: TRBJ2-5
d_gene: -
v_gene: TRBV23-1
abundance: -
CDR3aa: CASHLRGTQYF
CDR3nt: TGCGCCAGTCACTTGCGAGGGACCCAGTACTTC

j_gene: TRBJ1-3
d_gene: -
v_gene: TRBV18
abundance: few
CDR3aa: CASSPPGQRIGGNTIYF
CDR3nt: TGTGCCAGCTCACCACCGGGACAAAGGATTGGGGGAAACACCATATATTTT

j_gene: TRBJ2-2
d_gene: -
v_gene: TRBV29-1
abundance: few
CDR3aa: CSVFGSGELFF
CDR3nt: TGCAGCGTTTTCGGGAGCGGGGAGCTGTTTTTT

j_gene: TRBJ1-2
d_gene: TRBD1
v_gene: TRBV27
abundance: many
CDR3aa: CASSFAGGNYGYTF
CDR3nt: TGTGCCAGCAGTTTCGCAGGGGGCAACTATGGCTACACCTTC

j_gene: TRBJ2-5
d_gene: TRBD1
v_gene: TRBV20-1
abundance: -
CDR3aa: CSARDPTGTGIQETHYF
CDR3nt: TGCAGTGCTAGAGACCCCACTGGGACAGGGATACAAGAGACCCACTACTTC

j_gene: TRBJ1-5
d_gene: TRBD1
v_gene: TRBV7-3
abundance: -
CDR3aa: CASNRDRQLSNQPQHF
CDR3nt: TGTGCCAGCAACAGGGACAGGCAACTTAGCAATCAGCCCCAGCATTTT

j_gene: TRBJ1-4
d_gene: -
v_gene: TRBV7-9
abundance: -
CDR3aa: CASSLAPNEKLFF
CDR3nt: TGTGCCAGCAGCTTAGCGCCTAATGAAAAACTGTTTTTT

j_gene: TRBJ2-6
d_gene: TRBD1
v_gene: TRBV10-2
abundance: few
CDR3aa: CASRQGATGANVLTF
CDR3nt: TGCGCCAGCAGACAGGGGGCTACGGGGGCCAACGTCCTGACTTTC

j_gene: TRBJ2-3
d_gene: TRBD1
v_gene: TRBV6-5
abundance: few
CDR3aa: CASSYRDRVDTQYF
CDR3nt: TGTGCCAGCAGTTACCGGGACAGGGTGGATACGCAGTATTTT

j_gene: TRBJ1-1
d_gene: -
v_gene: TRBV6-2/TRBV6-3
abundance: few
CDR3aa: CASSPSSGPVEAFF
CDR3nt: TGTGCCAGCAGTCCGTCTTCCGGCCCTGTCGAAGCTTTCTTT

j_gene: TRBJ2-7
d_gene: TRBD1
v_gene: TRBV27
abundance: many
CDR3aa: CASSPTWDRVLGEQYF
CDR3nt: TGTGCCAGCAGCCCTACCTGGGACAGGGTATTGGGGGAGCAGTACTTC

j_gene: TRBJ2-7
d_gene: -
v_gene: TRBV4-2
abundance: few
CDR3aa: CASSQVLAGNSYEQYF
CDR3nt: TGTGCCAGCAGCCAAGTTCTGGCAGGAAACTCCTACGAGCAGTACTTC

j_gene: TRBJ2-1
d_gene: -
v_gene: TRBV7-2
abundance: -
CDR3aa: CASSSTGTRLKNEQFF
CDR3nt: TGTGCCAGCAGCTCCACCGGGACACGCTTGAAAAATGAGCAGTTCTTC

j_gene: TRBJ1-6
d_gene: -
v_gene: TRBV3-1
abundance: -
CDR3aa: CASTRGDSPLHF
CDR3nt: TGTGCCAGCACCAGAGGTGATTCACCCCTCCACTTT

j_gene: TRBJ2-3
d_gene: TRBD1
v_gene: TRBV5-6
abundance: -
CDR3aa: CASSYRTGRTDTQYF
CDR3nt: TGTGCCAGCAGTTATAGGACAGGACGCACAGATACGCAGTATTTT

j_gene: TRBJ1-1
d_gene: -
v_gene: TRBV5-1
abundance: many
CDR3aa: CASSLGSGRGTEAFF
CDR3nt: TGCGCCAGCAGCTTGGGTTCCGGCAGGGGCACTGAAGCTTTCTTT

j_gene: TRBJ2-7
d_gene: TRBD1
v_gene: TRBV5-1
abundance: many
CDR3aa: CASSTQGTAGEQYF
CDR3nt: TGCGCCAGCAGTACACAGGGGACCGCGGGCGAGCAGTACTTC

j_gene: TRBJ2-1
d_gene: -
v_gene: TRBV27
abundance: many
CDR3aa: CASGGPYNEQFF
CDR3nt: TGTGCCAGCGGGGGGCCCTACAATGAGCAGTTCTTC

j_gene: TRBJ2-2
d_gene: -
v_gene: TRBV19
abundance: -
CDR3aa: CASSMGMGPGELFF
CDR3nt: TGTGCCAGTAGTATGGGGATGGGTCCCGGGGAGCTGTTTTTT

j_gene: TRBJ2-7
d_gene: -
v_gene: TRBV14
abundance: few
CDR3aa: CASSQDLPGELFYEQYF
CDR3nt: TGTGCCAGCAGCCAAGATTTACCGGGGGAGCTTTTCTACGAGCAGTACTTC

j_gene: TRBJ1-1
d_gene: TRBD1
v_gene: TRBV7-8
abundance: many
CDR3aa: CASSYGTGEGTEAFF
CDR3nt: TGTGCCAGCAGCTATGGGACAGGGGAGGGCACTGAAGCTTTCTTT

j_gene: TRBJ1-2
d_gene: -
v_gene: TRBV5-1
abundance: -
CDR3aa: CASSRTVDRSSNYGYTF
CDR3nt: TGCGCCAGCAGCCGAACAGTTGACAGGAGTTCTAACTATGGCTACACCTTC

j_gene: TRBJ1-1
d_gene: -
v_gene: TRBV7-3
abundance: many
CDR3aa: CASSLKGGVSEAFF
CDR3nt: TGTGCCAGCAGCTTGAAGGGAGGGGTTTCTGAAGCTTTCTTT

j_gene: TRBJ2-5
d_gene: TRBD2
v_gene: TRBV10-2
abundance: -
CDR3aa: CASSRTSGGDQETQYF
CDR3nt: TGCGCCAGCAGCAGAACTAGCGGGGGGGACCAAGAGACCCAGTACTTC

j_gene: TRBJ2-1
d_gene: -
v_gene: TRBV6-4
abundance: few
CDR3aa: CASRGGPLGEQFF
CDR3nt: TGTGCCAGCAGAGGGGGACCGTTGGGTGAGCAGTTCTTC

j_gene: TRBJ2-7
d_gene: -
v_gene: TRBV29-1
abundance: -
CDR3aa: CSVEKTGGHEQYF
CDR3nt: TGCAGCGTTGAAAAAACAGGAGGGCACGAGCAGTACTTC

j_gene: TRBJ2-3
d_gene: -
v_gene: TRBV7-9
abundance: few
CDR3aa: CASSFDDTQYF
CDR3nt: TGTGCCAGCAGCTTTGACGATACGCAGTATTTT

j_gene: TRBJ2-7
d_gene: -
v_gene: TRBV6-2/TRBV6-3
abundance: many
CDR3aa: CASSLHDWAKGYEQYF
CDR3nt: TGTGCCAGCAGTCTCCATGACTGGGCAAAGGGCTACGAGCAGTACTTC

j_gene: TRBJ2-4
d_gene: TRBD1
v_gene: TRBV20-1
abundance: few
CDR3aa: CSARGDRDQAKNIQYF
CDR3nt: TGCAGTGCTAGAGGGGACAGGGACCAAGCCAAAAACATTCAGTACTTC

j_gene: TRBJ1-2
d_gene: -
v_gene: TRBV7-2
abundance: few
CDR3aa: CASSLASFRGGYTF
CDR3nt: TGTGCCAGCAGCTTAGCGAGTTTCAGGGGCGGCTACACCTTC

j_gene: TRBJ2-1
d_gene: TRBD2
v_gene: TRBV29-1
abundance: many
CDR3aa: CSVRKLAGAVYNEQFF
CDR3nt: TGCAGCGTCCGGAAGCTAGCGGGGGCCGTATACAATGAGCAGTTCTTC

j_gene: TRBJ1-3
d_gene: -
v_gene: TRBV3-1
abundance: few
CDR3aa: CASSSYFLGSGNTIYF
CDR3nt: TGTGCCAGCAGCTCCTACTTCTTAGGGTCTGGAAACACCATATATTTT

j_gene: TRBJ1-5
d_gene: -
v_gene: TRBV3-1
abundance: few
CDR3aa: CASSQDTSNQPQHF
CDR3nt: TGTGCCAGCAGCCAAGATACCAGCAATCAGCCCCAGCATTTT

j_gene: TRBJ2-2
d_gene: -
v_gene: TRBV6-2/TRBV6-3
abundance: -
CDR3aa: CASSYPPYELFF
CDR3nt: TGTGCCAGCAGTTACCCCCCTTATGAGCTGTTTTTT